This T cell receptor beta chain was documented in a study of blood T cell repertoires in COVID-19. Overall study context: Samples representing acute and convalescent COVID-19 were sourced from the United States, Italy and Spain. PBMCs, B-cell-depleted T cells, or T cells provided the cDNA or gDNA that made up the material.

Original handling: Estimation of nucleated cell counts was performed using reference gene primer amplification. Libraries were prepared by immunoSEQ multiplex PCR; TCRdb keeps only in-frame clonotypes and omits some of them. The DNA gave D and trimming, while V, J and clone size come from that table. This sample carries 130,000 or so clones, approximately 83% of them seen once, and the ten largest clones take approximately 16%. V lost 2 bases, J lost 1 base, and 20 bases lay in between. CDR3 size: 18 residues. Per the germline V gene, CDR1 is MNHEY and CDR2 is SVGEGT. This rearrangement joins TRBV6-2 or TRBV6-3 to TRBJ2-5; possibly TRBD2 for D (5 bases). This receptor was identified in a woman between 50 and 59 years old who had recovered from COVID-19. Sequencing used peripheral blood. Written as DNA, the CDR3 is TGTGCCAGCAGTTACAGGCCTAGCATTCAATACCTCCAAGAGACCCAGTACTTC. It is translated as CASSYRPSIQYLQETQYF.